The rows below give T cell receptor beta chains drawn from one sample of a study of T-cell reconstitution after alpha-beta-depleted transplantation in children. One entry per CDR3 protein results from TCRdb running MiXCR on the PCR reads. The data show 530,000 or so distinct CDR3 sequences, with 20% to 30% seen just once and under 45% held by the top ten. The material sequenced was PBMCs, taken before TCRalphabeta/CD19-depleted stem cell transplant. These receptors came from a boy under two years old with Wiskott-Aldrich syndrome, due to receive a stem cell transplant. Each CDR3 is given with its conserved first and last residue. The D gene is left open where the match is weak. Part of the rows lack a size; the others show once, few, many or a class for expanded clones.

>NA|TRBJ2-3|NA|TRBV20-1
TGCAGTGCCAGATCACAGTTCACAGATACGCAGTATTTT
CSARSQFTDTQYF
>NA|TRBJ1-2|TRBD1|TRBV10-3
TGTGCCATCGGCTCGGGACAGGACTATGGCTACACCTTC
CAIGSGQDYGYTF
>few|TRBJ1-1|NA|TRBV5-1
TGCGCCAGCAGCTTGGTCGCATTGGCGAACACTGAAGCTTTCTTT
CASSLVALANTEAFF
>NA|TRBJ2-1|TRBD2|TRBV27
TGTGCCAGCACCGGGGGAGGACTAGCGGGAGTTAAGGGCTATAATGAGCAGTTCTTC
CASTGGGLAGVKGYNEQFF
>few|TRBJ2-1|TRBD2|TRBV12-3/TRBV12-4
TGTGCCAGCAGGATCGGACTAGCGGGAATTTTCTTC
CASRIGLAGIFF
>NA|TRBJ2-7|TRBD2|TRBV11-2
TGTGCCAGCAGCCTACGACAGGGGGAGGGACTAGCGGGAGTCGACGAGCAGTACTTC
CASSLRQGEGLAGVDEQYF
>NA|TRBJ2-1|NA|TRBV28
TGTGCCAGCAGCCCCGCCGGGGAGCCTACGGTCTTC
CASSPAGEPTVF
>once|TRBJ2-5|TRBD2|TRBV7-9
TGTGCCAGCAGCTCCCGGGACTACTTTAAAGAGACCCAGTACTTC
CASSSRDYFKETQYF
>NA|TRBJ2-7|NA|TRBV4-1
TGCGCCAGCAGCCAAGATCAAAACAGGGTGACCGAGCAGTACTTC
CASSQDQNRVTEQYF
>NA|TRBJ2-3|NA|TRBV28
TGTGCCAGCACCCGACCGGGACTGGGCACAGATACGCAGTATTTT
CASTRPGLGTDTQYF
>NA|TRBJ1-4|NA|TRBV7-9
TGTGCCAGCAGCACGATGACAGGCGAAAAAGAAAAACTGTTTTTT
CASSTMTGEKEKLFF
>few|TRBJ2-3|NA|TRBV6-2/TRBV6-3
TGTGCCACCGCGGCCCCGGTGAGAGATACGCAGTATTTT
CATAAPVRDTQYF
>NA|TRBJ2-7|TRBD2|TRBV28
TGTGCCAGCAGTTACCAAAGACTAGCGGGAGTTTCCCACGAGCAGTACTTC
CASSYQRLAGVSHEQYF
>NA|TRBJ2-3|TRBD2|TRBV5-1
TGCGCCAGCAGCTATAGCGGGGTCGTGGCAGATACGCAGTATTTT
CASSYSGVVADTQYF
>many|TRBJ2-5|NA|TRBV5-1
TGCGCCAGCAGCTTGTGGGAAAAAGAGACCCAGTACTTC
CASSLWEKETQYF
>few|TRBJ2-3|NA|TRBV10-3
TGTGCCATCAGTGACCGGTCAGATACGCAGTATTTT
CAISDRSDTQYF
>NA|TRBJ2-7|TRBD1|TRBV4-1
TGCGCCAGCAGCCAAGACGACAGGGGCTACGAGCAGTACTTC
CASSQDDRGYEQYF
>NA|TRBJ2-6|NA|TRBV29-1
TGCAGCGTTGGTGGCAGCTCTGGGGCCAACGTCCTGACTTTC
CSVGGSSGANVLTF
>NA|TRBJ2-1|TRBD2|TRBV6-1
TGTGCCAGCAGGAGAAAGCGGGAGGCCTACAATGAGCAGTTCTTC
CASRRKREAYNEQFF
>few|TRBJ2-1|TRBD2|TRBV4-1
TGCGCCAGCAGCCCTCAAGGCCTAGCGGGAGTTTACAATGAGCAGTTCTTC
CASSPQGLAGVYNEQFF
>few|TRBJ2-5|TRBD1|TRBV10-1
TGCGCCAGCAGTGAAACCCCGGGACAGGGGGAGACCCAGTACTTC
CASSETPGQGETQYF
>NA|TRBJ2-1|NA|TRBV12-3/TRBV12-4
TGTGCCAGCAGTCCCCAGGGAAACAATGAGCAGTTCTTC
CASSPQGNNEQFF
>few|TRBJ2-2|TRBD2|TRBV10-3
TGTGCCACGCAACTAGCGGGAGGGCCCGGGGAGCTGTTTTTT
CATQLAGGPGELFF
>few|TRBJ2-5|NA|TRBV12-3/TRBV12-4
TGTGCCAGCAATTTACAGAAGCAAGAGACCCAGTACTTC
CASNLQKQETQYF
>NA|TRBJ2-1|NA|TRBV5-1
TGCGCCAGCAGCGGTACCGGGACTGGGGAATTCTTC
CASSGTGTGEFF
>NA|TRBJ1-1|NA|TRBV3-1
TGTGCCAGCAGCCAAGATCCCAGGAACACTGAAGCTTTCTTT
CASSQDPRNTEAFF
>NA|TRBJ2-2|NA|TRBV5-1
TGCGCCAGCAGCTTGTTAGGGGCTGGGAGCACCGGGGAGCTGTTTTTT
CASSLLGAGSTGELFF
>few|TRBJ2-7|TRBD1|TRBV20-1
TGCAGTGCTGGCACAGGGGTTTCATCCTACGAGCAGTACTTC
CSAGTGVSSYEQYF
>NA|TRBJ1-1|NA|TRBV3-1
TGTGCCAGCAGCCAAGAAATCGGGGGAACTGAAGCTTTCTTT
CASSQEIGGTEAFF
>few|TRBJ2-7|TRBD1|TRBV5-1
TGCGCCAGCAGCTTGGTAGCAGGGGGCGAGGTCGAGCAGTACTTC
CASSLVAGGEVEQYF
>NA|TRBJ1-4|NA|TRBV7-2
TGTGCCAGCAGCTTAAGGCCGGGTGAAAAACTGTTTTTT
CASSLRPGEKLFF
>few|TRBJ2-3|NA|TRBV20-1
TGCAGTGCTAGAGATGTCTACGCTAGCACAGATACGCAGTATTTT
CSARDVYASTDTQYF
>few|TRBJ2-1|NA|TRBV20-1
TGCAGTGCTAGTCGGGCAAGCTCCTACAATGAGCAGTTCTTC
CSASRASSYNEQFF
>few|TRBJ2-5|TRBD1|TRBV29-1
TGCAGCGTAACACAGGGGCAAGAGACCCAGTACTTC
CSVTQGQETQYF
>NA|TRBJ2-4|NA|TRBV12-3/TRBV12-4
TGTGCCAGCAGTACTAGAGCCGGAGCCAAAAACATTCAGTACTTC
CASSTRAGAKNIQYF
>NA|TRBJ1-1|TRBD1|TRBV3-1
TGTGCCAGCAGCCTCAGGGGGGTGTCGGCTGAAGCTTTCTTT
CASSLRGVSAEAFF
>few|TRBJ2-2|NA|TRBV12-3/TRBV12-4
TGTGCCAGCAGTTTAGACAGGGAGGACACCGGGGAGCTGTTTTTT
CASSLDREDTGELFF
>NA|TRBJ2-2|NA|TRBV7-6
TGTGCCAGCACCTTCGGAGCGCTGGGGTCCGGGGAGCTGTTTTTT
CASTFGALGSGELFF
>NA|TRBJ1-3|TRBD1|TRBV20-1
TGCAGTGCTAGAAGGAGGGGCAGGGGGCCAAGATTCTCTGGAAACACCATATATTTT
CSARRRGRGPRFSGNTIYF
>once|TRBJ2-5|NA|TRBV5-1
TGCGCCAGCAGCCCCGGGACTCAACAAGAGACCCAGTACTTC
CASSPGTQQETQYF
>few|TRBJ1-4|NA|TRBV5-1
TGCGCCAGCGCCCTGGAGGGCAGAAAGAGCGAAAAACTGTTTTTT
CASALEGRKSEKLFF
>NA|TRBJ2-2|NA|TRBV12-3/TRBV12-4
TGTGCCAGCAAGCCGACACAGGGTGCCGGGGAGCTGTTTTTT
CASKPTQGAGELFF
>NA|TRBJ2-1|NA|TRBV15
TGTGCCACCAGCAGAGCACAGGAATATGAGCAGTTCTTC
CATSRAQEYEQFF
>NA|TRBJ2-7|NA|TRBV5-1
TGCGCCAGCAGCTTGTTAGGGCAGGGGAAATCCTACGAGCAGTACTTC
CASSLLGQGKSYEQYF
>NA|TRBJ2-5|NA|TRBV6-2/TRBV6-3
TGTGCCAGCAGTTCCCGAATGGTGGAGACCCAGTACTTC
CASSSRMVETQYF